Listed below are T cell receptor beta chains from one sample, sequenced in a study of blood T cells in healthy people across ages. In TCRdb, the 5' RACE reads were re-called with MiXCR into one record per CDR3 protein. The table has about 970,000 distinct CDR3 sequences, approximately 50% seen once. Sample: blood. These receptors were collected from a woman between 55 and 75 years old in good health. CDR3s include the opening cysteine and the closing phenylalanine or tryptophan. The order of the fields is V gene, D gene, J gene, clone size, CDR3 DNA, CDR3 protein. The D gene is left open where the match is weak. Clone size, where shown, is once, few, many, or a class for clones that have expanded.

TRBV3-1,TRBD2,TRBJ2-7,few,TGTGCCAGCAGCTCCCACCGGGAGGCGCCCTACGAGCAGTACTTC,CASSSHREAPYEQYF
TRBV28,-,TRBJ2-1,few,TGTGCCAGCTCATCTATGGGTTTGAACAATGAGCAGTTCTTC,CASSSMGLNNEQFF
TRBV9,TRBD1,TRBJ2-5,-,TGTGCCAGCAGCGTAGAACAGGGGGGCCTCCAAGAGACCCAGTACTTC,CASSVEQGGLQETQYF
TRBV20-1,TRBD2,TRBJ2-3,-,TGCAGTGCTAGAACCGGGACTAGCTTCGGTACGCAGTATTTT,CSARTGTSFGTQYF
TRBV9,-,TRBJ2-5,-,TGTGCCAGCAGCCTAAGGGGGAGGGTTCAAGAGACCCAGTACTTC,CASSLRGRVQETQYF
TRBV9,TRBD2,TRBJ2-3,-,TGTGCCAGCAGCGCCCTCGGACTAGCGGGAGGGTCAGATACGCAGTATTTT,CASSALGLAGGSDTQYF
TRBV9,TRBD2,TRBJ2-1,-,TGTGCCAGCAGCGTAGGAGAGACTAGCGGGAGAGATGGGCAGTTCTTC,CASSVGETSGRDGQFF
TRBV7-3,-,TRBJ2-1,-,TGTGCCAGCAGTCCCTTTGGAGGAGGGGTGTATGAGCAGTTCTTC,CASSPFGGGVYEQFF
TRBV20-1,TRBD1,TRBJ2-4,-,TGCAGTGCTAGAGATCCCGGACAGGGGATAAGCAAGAACATTCAGTACTTC,CSARDPGQGISKNIQYF
TRBV7-6,TRBD1,TRBJ2-7,-,TGTGCCAGCAGCGAAGGGGACAGTCCCTACGAGCAGTACTTC,CASSEGDSPYEQYF
TRBV20-1,-,TRBJ2-3,-,TGCAGTGCCCCCCAGCTAGGATTCACAGATACGCAGTATTTT,CSAPQLGFTDTQYF
TRBV6-6,TRBD1,TRBJ2-1,few,TGTGCCAGCAGTGTACCCCGGGACAGGGGAAGGAAGGATGAGCAGTTCTTC,CASSVPRDRGRKDEQFF
TRBV6-5,TRBD1,TRBJ2-3,few,TGTGCCAGCAGAGGGACAGAGTCAGATACGCAGTATTTT,CASRGTESDTQYF
TRBV7-8,TRBD1,TRBJ2-7,-,TGTGCCAGCAGCGCACTCCGGGGGACAGGGATCGAGCAGTACTTC,CASSALRGTGIEQYF
TRBV28,TRBD2,TRBJ2-1,-,TGTGCCAGCAGTTTATTAGGGCGTAGTGGACTAGTTCCCGTCTCCTACAATGAGCAGTTCTTC,CASSLLGRSGLVPVSYNEQFF
TRBV20-1,-,TRBJ2-5,-,TGCAGTGCTAGAGAGCCCCCGGAGACCCAGTACTTC,CSAREPPETQYF
TRBV20-1,TRBD1,TRBJ1-6,-,TGCAGTGCTATTGGGGACAGAACTTTATGGAGTTCACCCCTCCACTTT,CSAIGDRTLWSSPLHF
TRBV6-5,TRBD2,TRBJ2-5,-,TGTGCCAGCAGTCGAGGGACTAAATGGTCCCAAGAGCCCCAGTACTTC,CASSRGTKWSQEPQYF
TRBV14,-,TRBJ2-1,few,TGTGCCAGCAGCCCCTCGGGCCTCAAGGTCCCAAACAATGAGCAGTTCTTC,CASSPSGLKVPNNEQFF
TRBV11-2,-,TRBJ2-4,-,TGTGCCAGCAGCCCGCTACAGGGAGGTGGTACTCAGTACTTC,CASSPLQGGGTQYF
TRBV10-1,-,TRBJ1-1,-,TGCGCCAGCAAGGAAGGGACTGAAGCTTTCTTT,CASKEGTEAFF
TRBV18,-,TRBJ2-5,-,TGTGCCAGCTCACCACGACAGAATCAAGAGACCCAGTACTTC,CASSPRQNQETQYF
TRBV27,-,TRBJ2-1,few,TGTGCCAGCAGTAAGAGCGGAGAAGAGTACAATGAGCAGTTCTTC,CASSKSGEEYNEQFF
TRBV4-3,TRBD2,TRBJ2-3,few,TGCGCCAGCAGCCAAGGGGGGACTAGCACAATGTATTTT,CASSQGGTSTMYF
TRBV15,TRBD2,TRBJ2-3,once,TGTGCCACCAGCAGTTCGGCTAGCGGGAGTGAGGGCACAGATACGCAGTATTTT,CATSSSASGSEGTDTQYF
TRBV27,-,TRBJ2-1,few,TGTGCCAGCAGTTGGATCGGACAAATAAGCTCCTACAATGAGCAGTTCTTC,CASSWIGQISSYNEQFF
TRBV11-2,-,TRBJ2-6,-,TGTGCCAGCAACTTAGTAGTCACCCACTCTGGGGCCAACGTCCTGACTTTC,CASNLVVTHSGANVLTF
TRBV28,TRBD1,TRBJ2-5,-,TGTGCCAGCAGCCGACCCTCCGGGACAGGGGACGAGACCCAGTACTTC,CASSRPSGTGDETQYF
TRBV6-5,-,TRBJ1-5,-,TGTGCCAGCAGGTTGAAGGAGCCCCAGCATTTT,CASRLKEPQHF
TRBV16,-,TRBJ1-2,-,TGTGCCAGCAGCCAGGAGCGGGGCTTCTATGGCTACACCTTC,CASSQERGFYGYTF
TRBV3-1,-,TRBJ2-5,-,TGTGCCAGCAGCCAACGGGAGGAGACCCAGTACTTC,CASSQREETQYF
TRBV7-6,-,TRBJ2-7,-,TGTGCCAGCAGCACCGGGTCCAGGACCTACGAGCAGTACTTC,CASSTGSRTYEQYF
TRBV7-2,-,TRBJ2-1,few,TGTGCCAGCAGCTTCGGTCATCTCAATGAGCAGTTCTTC,CASSFGHLNEQFF
TRBV4-2,-,TRBJ2-5,-,TGTGCCAGCAGCCAAGAGGGGTACAGGAGGTATCAAGAGACCCAGTACTTC,CASSQEGYRRYQETQYF
TRBV2,-,TRBJ2-7,few,TGTGCCAGCAGTACAGGCTTCGAGCAGTACTTC,CASSTGFEQYF
TRBV20-1,TRBD2,TRBJ2-3,-,TGCAGTGCTAGAGACCCCTTTAGCGGGAGGGCGGATACGCAGTATTTT,CSARDPFSGRADTQYF
TRBV20-1,-,TRBJ2-4,-,TGCAGTGCTAGAGAGAGGAGGTACATCGGTGAGGACATTCAGTACTTC,CSARERRYIGEDIQYF
TRBV3-1,-,TRBJ2-1,few,TGTGCCAGCAGCCAAGTCCTCGGGGGCGAGCAGTTCTTC,CASSQVLGGEQFF
TRBV10-1,TRBD2,TRBJ2-7,-,TGCGCCAGCGCTACTAGCGGGAGTACCGAGCAGTACTTC,CASATSGSTEQYF
TRBV7-2,-,TRBJ2-6,few,TGTGCCAGCAGCTTCGGTACGGGATCTGGGGCCAACGTCCTGACTTTC,CASSFGTGSGANVLTF